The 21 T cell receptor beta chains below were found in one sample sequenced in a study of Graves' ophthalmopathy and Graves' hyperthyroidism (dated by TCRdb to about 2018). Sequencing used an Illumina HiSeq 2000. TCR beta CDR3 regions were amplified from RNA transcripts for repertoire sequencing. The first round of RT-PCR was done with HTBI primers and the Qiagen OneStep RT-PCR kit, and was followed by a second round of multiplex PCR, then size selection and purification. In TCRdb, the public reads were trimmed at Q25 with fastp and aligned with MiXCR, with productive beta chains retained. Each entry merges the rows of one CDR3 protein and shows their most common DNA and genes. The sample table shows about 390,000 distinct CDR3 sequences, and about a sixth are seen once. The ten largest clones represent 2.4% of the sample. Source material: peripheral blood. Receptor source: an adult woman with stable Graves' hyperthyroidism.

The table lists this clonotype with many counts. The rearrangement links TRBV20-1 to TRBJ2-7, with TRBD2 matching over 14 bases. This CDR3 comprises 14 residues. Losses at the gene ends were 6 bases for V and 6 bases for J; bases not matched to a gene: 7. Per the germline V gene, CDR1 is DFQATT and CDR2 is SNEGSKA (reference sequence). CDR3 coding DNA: TGCAGTGCCGCTGGACTAGCGGGAGGTAGCGAGCAGTACTTC. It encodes CSAAGLAGGSEQYF.

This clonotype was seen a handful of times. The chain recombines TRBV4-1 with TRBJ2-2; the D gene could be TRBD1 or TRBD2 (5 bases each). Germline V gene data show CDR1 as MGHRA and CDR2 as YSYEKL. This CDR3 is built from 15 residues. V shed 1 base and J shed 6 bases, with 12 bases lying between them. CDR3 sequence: CASSQVGEGPGELFF. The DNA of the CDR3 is TGCGCCAGCAGCCAAGTGGGTGAGGGACCCGGGGAGCTGTTTTTT.

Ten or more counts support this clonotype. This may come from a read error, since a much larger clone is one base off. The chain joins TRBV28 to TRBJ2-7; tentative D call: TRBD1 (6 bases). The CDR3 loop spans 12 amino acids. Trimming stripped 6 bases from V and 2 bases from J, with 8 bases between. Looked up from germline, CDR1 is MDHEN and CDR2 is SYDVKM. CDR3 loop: CASRGDTYEQYF. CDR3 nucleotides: TGTGCCAGCAGGGGGGACACCTACGAGCAGTACTTC.

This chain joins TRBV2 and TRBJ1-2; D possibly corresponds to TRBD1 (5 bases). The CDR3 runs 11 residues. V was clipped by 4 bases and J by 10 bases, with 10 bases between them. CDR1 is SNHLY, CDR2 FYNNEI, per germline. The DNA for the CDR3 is TGTGCCAGCAGTGTGGGCAGGGACTACACCTTC. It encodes CASSVGRDYTF.

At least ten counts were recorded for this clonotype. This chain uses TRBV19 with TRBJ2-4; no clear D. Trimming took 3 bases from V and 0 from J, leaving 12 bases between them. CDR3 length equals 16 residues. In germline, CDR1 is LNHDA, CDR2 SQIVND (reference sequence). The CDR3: CASSITAALAKNIQYF. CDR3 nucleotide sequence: TGTGCCAGTAGTATTACCGCGGCCCTAGCCAAAAACATTCAGTACTTC.

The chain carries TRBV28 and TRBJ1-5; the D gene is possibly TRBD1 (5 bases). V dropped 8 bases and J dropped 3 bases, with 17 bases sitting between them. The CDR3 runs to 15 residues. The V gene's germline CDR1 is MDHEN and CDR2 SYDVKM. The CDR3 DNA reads TGTGCCAGCTTCCATCCCGGGGGACCCAATCAGCCCCAGCATTTT. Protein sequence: CASFHPGGPNQPQHF. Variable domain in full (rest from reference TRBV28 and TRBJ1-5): DVKVTQSSRYLVKRTGEKVFLECVQDMDHENMFWYRQDPGLGLRLIYFSYDVKMKEKGDIPEGYSVSREKKERFSLILESASTNQTSMYLCASFHPGGPNQPQHFGDGTRLSIL.

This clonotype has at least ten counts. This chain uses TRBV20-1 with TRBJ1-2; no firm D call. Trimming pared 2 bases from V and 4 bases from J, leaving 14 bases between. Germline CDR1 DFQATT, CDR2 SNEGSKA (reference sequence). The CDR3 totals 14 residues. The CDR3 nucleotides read TGCAGTGCTAGAAGGGAACCGCCTGGCTATGGCTACACCTTC. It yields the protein CSARREPPGYGYTF.

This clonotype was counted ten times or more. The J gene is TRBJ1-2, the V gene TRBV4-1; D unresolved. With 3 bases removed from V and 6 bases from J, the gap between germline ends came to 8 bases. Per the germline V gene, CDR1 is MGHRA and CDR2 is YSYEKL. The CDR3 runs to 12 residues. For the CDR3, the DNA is TGCGCCAGCAGCCACTTGAAGAATGGCTACACCTTC. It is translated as CASSHLKNGYTF.

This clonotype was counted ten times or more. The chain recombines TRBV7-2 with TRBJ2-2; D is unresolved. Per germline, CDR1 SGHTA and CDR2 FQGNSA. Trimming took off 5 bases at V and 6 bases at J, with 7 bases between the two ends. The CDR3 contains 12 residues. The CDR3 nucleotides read TGTGCCAGCAGCGGCAGGCCCGGGGAGCTGTTTTTT. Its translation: CASSGRPGELFF.

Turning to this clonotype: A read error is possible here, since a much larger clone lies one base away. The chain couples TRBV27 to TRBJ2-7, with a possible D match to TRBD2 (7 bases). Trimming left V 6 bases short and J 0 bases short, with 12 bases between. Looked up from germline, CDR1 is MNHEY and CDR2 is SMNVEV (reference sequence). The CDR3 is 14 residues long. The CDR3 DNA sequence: TGTGCCAGCAGGGGGGGGCGGAGCTCCTACGAGCAGTACTTC. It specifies CASRGGRSSYEQYF.

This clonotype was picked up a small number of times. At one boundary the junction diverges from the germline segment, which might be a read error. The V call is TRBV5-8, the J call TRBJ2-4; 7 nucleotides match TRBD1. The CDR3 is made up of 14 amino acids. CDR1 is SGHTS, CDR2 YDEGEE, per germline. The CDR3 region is CASSLTGAENIKYF. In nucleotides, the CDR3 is TGTGCCAGCAGCTTGACAGGGGCGGAAAACATTAAGTACTTC.

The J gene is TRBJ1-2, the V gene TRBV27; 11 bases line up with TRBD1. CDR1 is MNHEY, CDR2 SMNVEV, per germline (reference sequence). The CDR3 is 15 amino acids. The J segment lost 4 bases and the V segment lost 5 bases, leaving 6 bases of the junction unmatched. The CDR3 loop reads CASSPRTGGSYGYTF. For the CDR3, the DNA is TGTGCCAGCAGTCCGAGGACAGGGGGCAGCTATGGCTACACCTTC.

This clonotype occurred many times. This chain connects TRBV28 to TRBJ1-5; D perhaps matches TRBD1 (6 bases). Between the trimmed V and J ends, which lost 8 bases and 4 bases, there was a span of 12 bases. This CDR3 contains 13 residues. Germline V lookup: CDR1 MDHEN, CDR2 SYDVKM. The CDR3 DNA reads TGTGCCAGCGGGGGGCTCGTGAATCAGCCCCAGCATTTT. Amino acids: CASGGLVNQPQHF.

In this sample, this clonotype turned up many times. The CDR3 DNA sequence: TGTGCCAGCAGTTACTCCGGTCGCGGGGAGCAGTACTTC. It yields the protein CASSYSGRGEQYF. The chain is built from TRBV6-2 or TRBV6-3 and TRBJ2-7, with TRBD2 as a possible D gene (5 bases). Trimming cost V 0 bases and J 7 bases, with 10 bases left between them. The CDR3 length is 13 residues. Looked up from germline, CDR1 is MNHEY and CDR2 is SVGEGT.

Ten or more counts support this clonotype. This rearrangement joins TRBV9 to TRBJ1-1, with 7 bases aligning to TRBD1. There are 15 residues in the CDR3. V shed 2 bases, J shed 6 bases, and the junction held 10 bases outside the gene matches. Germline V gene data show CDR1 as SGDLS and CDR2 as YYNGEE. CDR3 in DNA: TGTGCCAGCAGCGTTTCAAACGGACAGGCAGCTGAAGCTTTCTTT. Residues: CASSVSNGQAAEAFF.

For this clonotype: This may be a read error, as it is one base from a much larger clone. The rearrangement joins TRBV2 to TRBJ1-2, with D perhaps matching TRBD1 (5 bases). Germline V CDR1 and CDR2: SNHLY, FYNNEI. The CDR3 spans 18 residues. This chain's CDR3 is CSSRAILAPGRRGDGYTF. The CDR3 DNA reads TGTTCCAGCAGGGCTATTCTTGCACCGGGCCGACGAGGCGATGGCTACACCTTC.

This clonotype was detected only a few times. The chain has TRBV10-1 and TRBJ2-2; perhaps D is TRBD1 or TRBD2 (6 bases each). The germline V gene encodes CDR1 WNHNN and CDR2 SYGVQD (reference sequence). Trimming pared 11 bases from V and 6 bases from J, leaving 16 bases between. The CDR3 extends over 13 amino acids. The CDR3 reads CAVGERGAGELFF. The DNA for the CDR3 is TGCGCCGTAGGCGAGAGGGGGGCCGGGGAGCTGTTTTTT.

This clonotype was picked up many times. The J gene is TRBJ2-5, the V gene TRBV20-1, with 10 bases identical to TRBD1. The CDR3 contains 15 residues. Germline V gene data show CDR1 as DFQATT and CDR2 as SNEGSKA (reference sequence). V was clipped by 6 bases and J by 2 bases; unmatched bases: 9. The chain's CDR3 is CSATYRDRGQETQYF. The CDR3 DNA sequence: TGCAGTGCAACATACCGGGACAGGGGTCAAGAGACCCAGTACTTC.

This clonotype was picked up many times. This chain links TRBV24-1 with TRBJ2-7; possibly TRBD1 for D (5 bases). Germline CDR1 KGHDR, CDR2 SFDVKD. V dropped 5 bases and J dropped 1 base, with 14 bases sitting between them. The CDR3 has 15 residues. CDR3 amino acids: CATSAGYGQSYEQYF. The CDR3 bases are TGTGCCACCAGTGCCGGTTACGGACAATCCTACGAGCAGTACTTC.

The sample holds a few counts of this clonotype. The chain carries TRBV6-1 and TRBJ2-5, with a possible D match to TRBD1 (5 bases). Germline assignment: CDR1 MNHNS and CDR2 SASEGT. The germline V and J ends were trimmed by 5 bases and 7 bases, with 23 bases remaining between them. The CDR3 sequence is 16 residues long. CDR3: CASSTPQERIWGTQYF. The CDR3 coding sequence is TGTGCCAGCAGTACCCCACAGGAACGGATTTGGGGGACCCAGTACTTC.

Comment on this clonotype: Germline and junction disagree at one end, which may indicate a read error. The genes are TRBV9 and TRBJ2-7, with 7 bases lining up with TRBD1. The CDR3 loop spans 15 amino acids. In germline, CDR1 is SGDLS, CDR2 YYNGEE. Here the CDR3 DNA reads TGTGCCAGCAGCGCGAGACAGGGTATGGCCTACGAGCAATACTTC. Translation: CASSARQGMAYEQYF.